Listed here are 25 T cell receptor beta chains from one sample, sequenced in a study of cytomegalovirus exposure and HLA in healthy donors. Primers included in the PCR were 60 Vbeta and 13 Jbeta primers. The data were produced by immunoSEQ multiplex PCR, yet TCRdb's version contains in-frame clones alone and is incomplete. The data show 100,000 to 150,000 clones, 80% seen once. The specimen was PBMCs. Receptors were obtained from a man under 40 in good health and CMV-seropositive.

In the case of this clone: The junction differs from germline at one of its ends, possibly a read error. The rearrangement uses TRBV7-3 and TRBJ1-6; 8 bases are a match to TRBD1. From germline, CDR1 is SGHTA and CDR2 FQGTGA. This CDR3 has 14 amino acids. CDR3 sequence (DNA): TGTGCCAGCAGCCTAACGACAGGGGATTCACCCCTCCACTTT. Protein: CASSLTTGDSPLHF.

The chain links TRBV5-1 to TRBJ2-3; the match to TRBD2 covers 7 bases. Germline V gene sequence: CDR1 SGHRS, CDR2 YFSETQ. With 1 base clipped from V and 6 bases from J, the junction kept 5 bases outside the gene matches. This CDR3 has 14 amino acids. CDR3 sequence: CASSLTSEVDTQYF. The CDR3 nucleotides read TGCGCCAGCAGCTTGACTAGCGAGGTGGATACGCAGTATTTT. Variable domain in full (rest from reference TRBV5-1 and TRBJ2-3): KAGVTQTPRYLIKTRGQQVTLSCSPISGHRSVSWYQQTPGQGLQFLFEYFSETQRNKGNFPGRFSGRQFSNSRSEMNVSTLELGDSALYLCASSLTSEVDTQYFGPGTRLTVL.

This sequence joins TRBV5-1 and TRBJ1-4; D gene uncertain. The V gene lost 4 bases and the J gene lost 8 bases, with 15 bases spanning the gap. The CDR3 consists of 14 residues. The germline V gene has CDR1 SGHRS and CDR2 YFSETQ. The CDR3 DNA is TGCGCCAGCAGCGAAAACGGAGGGAGCGAAAAACTGTTTTTT. The encoded protein is CASSENGGSEKLFF.

The chain employs TRBV14 and TRBJ1-6, with 7 bases fitting TRBD1. Per the germline V gene, CDR1 is SGHDN and CDR2 is FVKESK. The CDR3 runs to 19 residues. With V trimmed by 0 bases and J by 3 bases, 11 bases remained unmatched. DNA of the CDR3: TGTGCCAGCAGCCAAGATAGGTGGGACAGCCTCTTCTATAATTCACCCCTCCACTTT. Residues: CASSQDRWDSLFYNSPLHF. The full variable domain, its missing parts supplied by reference TRBV14 and TRBJ1-6, is EAGVTQFPSHSVIEKGQTVTLRCDPISGHDNLYWYRRVMGKEIKFLLHFVKESKQDESGMPNNRFLAERTGGTYSTLKVQPAELEDSGVYFCASSQDRWDSLFYNSPLHFGNGTRLTVT.

V and J are TRBV10-3 and TRBJ2-7; 9 positions agree with TRBD1. The trim removed 3 bases at V and 4 bases at J, leaving 7 bases unmatched. Germline loops: CDR1 ENHRY, CDR2 SYGVKD. The CDR3 is 15 amino acids. The DNA of the CDR3 is TGTGCCATCAGTGAACCTGGGACAGGGATTTACGAGCAGTACTTC. This codes for CAISEPGTGIYEQYF.

The sample holds a few counts of this clone. The chain uses TRBV5-1 and TRBJ2-3, with D perhaps TRBD2 (6 bases). V dropped 2 bases and J dropped 8 bases, with 15 bases sitting between them. There are 14 residues in the CDR3. Germline V gives CDR1 SGHRS, CDR2 YFSETQ. CDR3 bases: TGCGCCAGCAGCTTAACGGGGGTTGGTGGTACGCAGTATTTT. Its protein is CASSLTGVGGTQYF.

This clone appeared once. The chain links TRBV6-6 to TRBJ1-2; the D gene is possibly TRBD1 (6 bases). V lost 7 bases and J 2 bases, leaving 14 bases between the germline ends. Germline V CDR1 and CDR2: MNHNY, SVGAGI (reference sequence). There are 14 residues in the CDR3. The CDR3 here is CASNSRGMNYGYTF. CDR3 nucleotide sequence: TGTGCCAGCAACAGCAGGGGTATGAACTATGGCTACACCTTC.

The chain joins TRBV21-1 to TRBJ2-4; whether TRBD1, the table's D call, matches the DNA was not checked. TRBV21-1 is assigned pseudogene status. This CDR3 has 16 residues. CDR3 loop: CASSIGRGRIKNIQYF. As DNA, the CDR3 is TGTGCCAGCAGCATAGGCAGGGGACGAATCAAAAACATTCAGTACTTC.

The rearrangement uses TRBV6-5 and TRBJ2-1; D possibly corresponds to TRBD1 (7 bases). There are 15 residues in the CDR3. V lost 4 bases to trimming and J lost 6 bases, with 16 bases between them. Germline V lookup: CDR1 MNHEY, CDR2 SVGAGI. The CDR3 nucleotides read TGTGCCAGCAGTTCTCTGCAGGGGGGTAGCAATGAGCAGTTCTTC. Translated: CASSSLQGGSNEQFF.

This chain connects TRBV19 to TRBJ1-2; no clear D. Trimming left V 3 bases short and J 5 bases short, with 13 bases between. The CDR3 spans 14 residues. The germline V gene encodes CDR1 LNHDA and CDR2 SQIVND (reference sequence). CDR3 sequence reads: CASSIGGRTYGYTF. Written as DNA, the CDR3 is TGTGCCAGTAGTATCGGCGGCCGGACTTATGGCTACACCTTC.

V and J are TRBV11-2 and TRBJ1-3; D remains ambiguous. There are 16 residues in the CDR3. V lost 5 bases to trimming and J lost 0 bases, with 14 bases between them. Germline-derived CDR1 and CDR2 are SGHAT and FQNNGV. Here the CDR3 reads CASSPKRAFSGNTIYF. DNA of the CDR3: TGTGCCAGCAGCCCGAAGAGGGCCTTCTCTGGAAACACCATATATTTT.

The chain carries TRBV21-1 and TRBJ1-3; no DNA check was done on the table's D call, TRBD1. TRBV21-1 is a recognized pseudogene. This CDR3 contains 14 residues. As DNA, the CDR3 is TGTGCCAGCAGCAAAGCCCCATCTGGAAACACCATATATTTT. As protein: CASSKAPSGNTIYF.

The chain joins TRBV5-1 to TRBJ2-5; the match to TRBD2 covers 14 bases. The CDR3 extends over 21 amino acids. Germline values: CDR1 SGHRS, CDR2 YFSETQ. With V trimmed by 0 bases and J by 2 bases, 15 bases remained unmatched. CDR3 amino acids: CASSLVYSQTSGGARQETQYF. CDR3 nucleotides: TGCGCCAGCAGCTTGGTTTATTCCCAGACTAGCGGGGGGGCCCGGCAAGAGACCCAGTACTTC. Full variable domain (outside the CDR3, taken from reference TRBV5-1 and TRBJ2-5): KAGVTQTPRYLIKTRGQQVTLSCSPISGHRSVSWYQQTPGQGLQFLFEYFSETQRNKGNFPGRFSGRQFSNSRSEMNVSTLELGDSALYLCASSLVYSQTSGGARQETQYFGPGTRLLVL.

The J gene is TRBJ1-2, the V gene TRBV29-1, with 7 bases lining up with TRBD1. Germline assignment: CDR1 SQVTM and CDR2 ANQGSEA. CDR3 size: 13 residues. V shed 4 bases, J shed 4 bases, and the junction held 6 bases outside the gene matches. CDR3 loop: CSVGQGKVYGYTF. CDR3 DNA sequence: TGCAGCGTTGGACAGGGTAAAGTCTATGGCTACACCTTC. The entire variable domain, with the rest obtained from reference TRBV29-1 and TRBJ1-2, is as follows: SAVISQKPSRDICQRGTSLTIQCQVDSQVTMMFWYRQQPGQSLTLIATANQGSEATYESGFVIDKFPISRPNLTFSTLTVSNMSPEDSSIYLCSVGQGKVYGYTFGSGTRLTVV.

The chain recombines TRBV11-2 with TRBJ1-6, with TRBD1 matching over 7 bases. CDR3 size: 14 residues. The germline CDR1 and CDR2 sequences are SGHAT and FQNNGV. The V gene end was trimmed by 4 bases and the J gene end by 5 bases; junction bases not matched to a gene: 2. The CDR3 loop reads CASSWTGHNSPLHF. The DNA of the CDR3 is TGTGCCAGCAGCTGGACAGGTCATAATTCACCCCTCCACTTT.

This clone was seen just once. The V and J genes are TRBV7-8 and TRBJ1-5; TRBD1 matches at 7 bases. CDR1 is SGHVS, CDR2 FQNEAQ, per germline. There are 14 residues in the CDR3. Trimming removed 3 bases from V and 3 bases from J; junction bases left unmatched: 2. The CDR3 region has the DNA TGTGCCAGCAGCTTTACAGGGGTCAATCAGCCCCAGCATTTT. It yields the protein CASSFTGVNQPQHF.

Only a few counts were recorded for this clone. The chain combines TRBV28 with TRBJ2-7; no definite D call. The V gene's germline CDR1 is MDHEN and CDR2 SYDVKM. The V end lost 6 bases, the J end lost 3 bases, and 18 bases lay between the germline ends. This CDR3 is 15 amino acids long. CDR3 nucleotides: TGTGCCAGCAGCCCCCCTGGAGCGAGGCTCTACGAGCAGTACTTC. It specifies CASSPPGARLYEQYF.

DNA of the CDR3: TGCGCCAGCAGCTCGGGACTAGGGGGGCGCAATGAGCAGTTCTTC. Encoded protein: CASSSGLGGRNEQFF. The J gene is TRBJ2-1, the V gene TRBV5-1; 8 bases align to TRBD2. CDR1 is SGHRS and CDR2 is YFSETQ in the germline V gene. The J segment lost 6 bases and the V segment lost 3 bases, leaving 8 bases of the junction unmatched. This CDR3 region has 15 residues.

The genes are TRBV10-1 and TRBJ1-1, with TRBD1 identical over 11 bases. The CDR3 loop spans 18 amino acids. Germline V gene data show CDR1 as WNHNN and CDR2 as SYGVQD (reference sequence). The V gene end was trimmed by 7 bases and the J gene end by 3 bases; junction bases not matched to a gene: 16. The CDR3 region has the DNA TGCGCCAGCACTGCAACACGCGGGACAGGGGGTACGGACACTGAAGCTTTCTTT. Amino acid sequence: CASTATRGTGGTDTEAFF.

As for this clone: Different DNA sequences within this sample yield the same CDR3. The V and J genes are TRBV5-1 and TRBJ1-1, with 8 bases identical to TRBD1. Trimming cost V 5 bases and J 4 bases; bases outside gene matches: 4. CDR3 length: 13 residues. Germline V gene sequence: CDR1 SGHRS, CDR2 YFSETQ. The CDR3 coding sequence is TGCGCCAGCAGTCTTACAGGGGGCACTGAAGCTTTCTTT. Protein: CASSLTGGTEAFF.

This clone came up once. The genes are TRBV21-1 and TRBJ2-7; the table calls TRBD1, which could not be checked here. TRBV21-1 is flagged as a pseudogene. The CDR3 extends over 17 amino acids. The DNA of the CDR3 is TGTGCCAGCAGCAAAGCTCCGACCGGGCAGGGGATCTACGAGCAGTACTTC. Protein: CASSKAPTGQGIYEQYF.

The V call is TRBV2, the J call TRBJ2-7; maybe TRBD1 (6 bases). Germline V gene data show CDR1 as SNHLY and CDR2 as FYNNEI. V lost 6 bases to trimming and J lost 7 bases, with 13 bases between them. This CDR3 comprises 12 residues. CDR3 sequence: CASRASDREQYF. CDR3 bases: TGTGCCAGCAGGGCTTCCGACAGGGAGCAGTACTTC.

The chain combines TRBV9 with TRBJ1-2, with 8 positions matching TRBD1. The CDR3 loop spans 15 amino acids. The germline V gene has CDR1 SGDLS and CDR2 YYNGEE. Germline trimming cut 4 bases from V and 3 bases from J; bases unmatched to any gene: 8. The CDR3 DNA follows: TGTGCCAGCAGCAAGCGACAGGGACAGGACTATGGCTACACCTTC. Its translation is CASSKRQGQDYGYTF.

V gene TRBV27 combines with J gene TRBJ2-1; the match to TRBD2 covers 9 bases. Germline V gene data show CDR1 as MNHEY and CDR2 as SMNVEV (reference sequence). The length of the CDR3 is 14 residues. Trimming at V came to 4 bases and at J to 9 bases, leaving 7 bases not matched to a gene. CDR3 sequence reads: CASSSGGGAAEQFF. The CDR3, as DNA: TGTGCCAGCAGTTCTGGCGGGGGGGCCGCTGAGCAGTTCTTC.

V gene TRBV5-6 combines with J gene TRBJ2-3; D remains ambiguous. Looked up from germline, CDR1 is SGHDT and CDR2 is YYEEEE. Deletions cut 4 bases from V and 4 bases from J, with 16 bases between. There are 15 residues in the CDR3. The CDR3 region has the DNA TGTGCCAGCAGCCCGGCGGCCTCCCGGCCAGATACGCAGTATTTT. It translates to CASSPAASRPDTQYF.